Each of the 20 T cell receptor beta chains below was sequenced from the same sample in a study of blood T cell repertoires in COVID-19. Assay: immunoSEQ multiplex PCR; the TCRdb copy retains only in-frame clones and omits some. The sample has roughly 170,000 clones, approximately 84% seen once. The material sequenced was peripheral blood. The receptors were sampled from a human donor in a cohort sampled during active COVID-19.

V and J are TRBV6-5 and TRBJ1-6, with 10 bases aligning to TRBD1. CDR3 length equals 14 residues. Per the germline V gene, CDR1 is MNHEY and CDR2 is SVGAGI. V lost 7 bases, J lost 8 bases, and 5 bases stayed unmatched. CDR3 in DNA: TGTGCCAGCAAGAAGACAGGGGGCGATTCACCCCTCCACTTT. It encodes CASKKTGGDSPLHF.

Only a few counts were recorded for this clone. The genes are TRBV6-1 and TRBJ2-1; 7 positions match TRBD2. V lost 3 bases and J lost 0; bases outside the gene matches: 11. The CDR3 is 18 amino acids. CDR1 is MNHNS, CDR2 SASEGT, per germline. The DNA for the CDR3 is TGTGCCAGCAGTGAGAGCGCGATAGCGGGCTACTCCTACAATGAGCAGTTCTTC. Its protein is CASSESAIAGYSYNEQFF.

V gene TRBV9 combines with J gene TRBJ2-2, with 7 bases fitting TRBD1. CDR1 and CDR2 from the germline V gene are SGDLS and YYNGEE. This CDR3 is built from 15 residues. V lost 5 bases to trimming and J lost 4 bases; unmatched junction nucleotides: 8. This CDR3 is CASRSRDSATGELFF. The CDR3 region has the DNA TGTGCCAGCAGGTCCCGGGACAGCGCCACCGGGGAGCTGTTTTTT.

The chain links TRBV6-4 to TRBJ2-2, with D maybe TRBD1 (5 bases). Deletions cut 8 bases from V and 6 bases from J, with 16 bases between. The CDR3 length is 14 residues. Germline V CDR1 and CDR2: MRHNA, SNTAGT. Here the CDR3 reads CASRWGEGAGELFF. The CDR3 nucleotides read TGTGCCAGCCGGTGGGGCGAAGGGGCCGGGGAGCTGTTTTTT.

The rearrangement links TRBV13 to TRBJ1-2; maybe TRBD1 (6 bases). Trimming shortened V by 2 bases and J by 6 bases, and 16 bases separated the two germline ends. Germline CDR1 PRHDT, CDR2 FYEKMQ (reference sequence). The CDR3 contains 15 residues. The CDR3 loop reads CASSLRGWADDGYTF. CDR3 bases: TGTGCCAGCAGCTTAAGGGGGTGGGCAGACGATGGCTACACCTTC.

The V and J genes are TRBV6-5 and TRBJ2-2, with 8 bases that match TRBD1. J lost 0 bases, V lost 6 bases, and 0 bases had no gene match. The germline V gene has CDR1 MNHEY and CDR2 SVGAGI. The CDR3 contains 14 residues. CDR3 loop: CASRQGANTGELFF. CDR3 coding DNA: TGTGCCAGCAGACAGGGGGCGAACACCGGGGAGCTGTTTTTT.

The chain uses TRBV11-2 and TRBJ2-1, with D uncertain. The germline V gene has CDR1 SGHAT and CDR2 FQNNGV. Deletions cut 3 bases from V and 8 bases from J, with 5 bases between. The CDR3 totals 11 residues. The CDR3 reads CASSFFDEQFF. The CDR3 coding sequence is TGTGCCAGCAGCTTTTTCGATGAGCAGTTCTTC.

The chain has TRBV29-1 and TRBJ1-3, with D tentatively TRBD1 (5 bases). CDR3 size: 15 residues. The ends were cut back, 6 bases at V and 4 bases at J, with 19 bases in the middle. Per the germline V gene, CDR1 is SQVTM and CDR2 is ANQGSEA. The CDR3 DNA sequence: TGCAGCGTCCCGGCGGCAGGGCAAGGGGGAAACACCATATATTTT. Its translation: CSVPAAGQGGNTIYF.

The J gene is TRBJ2-7, the V gene TRBV6-5, with 9 bases aligning to TRBD1. The CDR3 sequence is 14 residues long. The V and J ends lost 7 bases and 3 bases, in that order; junction bases with no gene match: 7. Per germline, CDR1 MNHEY and CDR2 SVGAGI. The CDR3 spells CASTPQGQGYEQYF. The DNA of the CDR3 is TGTGCCAGCACCCCGCAGGGACAGGGCTACGAGCAGTACTTC.

This clone was detected a few times. The chain carries TRBV4-1 and TRBJ1-4; a weak D match, TRBD1 (6 bases). Trimming left V 1 base short and J 2 bases short, with 17 bases between. The CDR3 totals 18 residues. Germline-derived CDR1 and CDR2 are MGHRA and YSYEKL. The CDR3 DNA reads as TGCGCCAGCAGCCAAGCCCCGCCCCCAGGGGCCACTAATGAAAAACTGTTTTTT. Amino acid sequence: CASSQAPPPGATNEKLFF.

The table lists this clone with a few counts. The chain employs TRBV11-2 and TRBJ2-7; tentatively, D is TRBD1 (6 bases). Trimming left V 1 base short and J 5 bases short, with 12 bases between. Germline values: CDR1 SGHAT, CDR2 FQNNGV. There are 14 residues in the CDR3. The DNA of the CDR3 is TGTGCCAGCAGCTTAGGGGGGACACTAAACGAGCAGTACTTC. The encoded protein is CASSLGGTLNEQYF.

The CDR3 bases are TGTGCCAGCAGCGCTGTAGCGGGGGGGCCTAAATACAATGAGCAGTTCTTC. It translates to CASSAVAGGPKYNEQFF. V and J are TRBV9 and TRBJ2-1; TRBD2 aligns across 11 bases. The germline CDR1 and CDR2 sequences are SGDLS and YYNGEE. The CDR3 covers 17 residues. J gave up 4 bases and V 3 bases, and 9 bases lay outside the gene matches.

The chain is built from TRBV5-6 and TRBJ2-2; D perhaps matches TRBD1 (6 bases). Trimming took off 1 base at V and 0 bases at J, with 13 bases between the two ends. Germline loops: CDR1 SGHDT, CDR2 YYEEEE. This CDR3 is built from 17 residues. The CDR3 protein is CASSLRGTYANTGELFF. The CDR3 DNA reads as TGTGCCAGCAGCTTGAGGGGGACATACGCGAACACCGGGGAGCTGTTTTTT. Based on the CDR3 plus reference TRBV5-6 and TRBJ2-2, the full variable domain is DAGVTQSPTHLIKTRGQQVTLRCSPKSGHDTVSWYQQALGQGPQFIFQYYEEEERQRGNFPDRFSGHQFPNYSSELNVNALLLGDSALYLCASSLRGTYANTGELFFGEGSRLTVL.

The CDR3 protein is CASSLEIFGQTYNEQFF. CDR3 nucleotide sequence: TGTGCCAGCAGCTTAGAAATCTTCGGACAGACCTACAATGAGCAGTTCTTC. The V and J genes are TRBV7-9 and TRBJ2-1; possible D gene TRBD1, 6 bases. Trimming stripped 1 base from V and 2 bases from J, with 15 bases between. There are 17 residues in the CDR3. From germline, CDR1 is SEHNR and CDR2 FQNEAQ (reference sequence). Filled out from reference TRBV7-9 and TRBJ2-1, the complete variable domain reads DTGVSQNPRHKITKRGQNVTFRCDPISEHNRLYWYRQTLGQGPEFLTYFQNEAQLEKSRLLSDRFSAERPKGSFSTLEIQRTEQGDSAMYLCASSLEIFGQTYNEQFFGPGTRLTVL.

This clone appeared a few times. V usage is TRBV6-6 and J usage is TRBJ1-5; 7 nucleotides agree with TRBD1. The CDR3 totals 18 residues. Germline V gene sequence: CDR1 MNHNY, CDR2 SVGAGI (reference sequence). Trimming cost V 5 bases and J 0 bases; bases outside gene matches: 13. CDR3 sequence (DNA): TGTGCCAGCAGTCTTCTGGGACAGCAAACGTATAGCAATCAGCCCCAGCATTTT. Its translation: CASSLLGQQTYSNQPQHF.

This clone has a handful of counts. V gene TRBV4-2 combines with J gene TRBJ2-7; 8 bases match TRBD1. There are 15 residues in the CDR3. CDR1 and CDR2 (germline): LGHNA, YNFKEQ. After removal of 3 bases from V and 5 bases from J, the junction contained 9 bases not matched to a gene. CDR3 residues: CASSQTRQGIHEQYF. As DNA, the CDR3 is TGTGCCAGCAGCCAGACGCGACAGGGGATCCACGAGCAGTACTTC.

The chain combines TRBV7-6 with TRBJ2-3, with TRBD2 matching over 10 bases. Trimming removed 0 bases from V and 5 bases from J; junction bases left unmatched: 5. The germline gives CDR1 SGHVS, CDR2 FNYEAQ. The CDR3 consists of 16 residues. CDR3 sequence: CASSLAASGGRDTQYF. CDR3 DNA sequence: TGTGCCAGCAGCTTAGCGGCTAGCGGGGGTAGAGATACGCAGTATTTT.

The chain joins TRBV7-9 to TRBJ1-5; perhaps TRBD1 as D (6 bases). With 1 base removed from V and 5 bases from J, the gap between germline ends came to 12 bases. This CDR3 has 15 amino acids. Germline CDR1 is SEHNR and CDR2 is FQNEAQ (reference sequence). CDR3 loop: CASSLGTENDQPQHF. The CDR3 bases are TGTGCCAGCAGCTTAGGGACAGAGAATGATCAGCCCCAGCATTTT.

The chain uses TRBV12-3 or TRBV12-4 and TRBJ2-5; perhaps TRBD2 as D (6 bases). The CDR3 covers 13 residues. V lost 5 bases to trimming and J lost 5 bases, with 12 bases between them. The CDR3 DNA reads as TGTGCCAGCAGTACTTCAGGGAGGGAGACCCAGTACTTC. Protein product: CASSTSGRETQYF.

The gene calls are TRBV27 and TRBJ2-7; tentative D call: TRBD2 (5 bases). The CDR3 is made up of 15 amino acids. Trimming removed 7 bases at V and 0 bases at J, with 16 bases between. Germline V gives CDR1 MNHEY, CDR2 SMNVEV (reference sequence). This CDR3 reads CASTASSGGSYEQYF. The DNA for the CDR3 is TGTGCCAGCACCGCGAGCTCAGGAGGCTCCTACGAGCAGTACTTC.